The entry below describes one TCR beta chain. This beta chain appears as a stray read in a library generated for alpha chains; its size is not informative. V lost 4 bases and J lost 2, with 12 bases in between. The germline CDR1 and CDR2 sequences are SGHDT and YYEEEE. The CDR3 spans 15 residues. One entry per CDR3 protein, called by TCRdb with MiXCR from the RT-PCR reads. Among about 6,500 distinct CDR3 sequences, 90% to 95% were seen once, and the ten largest hold around 8%. The sequence was collected from a female donor in good health, serving as a healthy control. Sequencing was performed on memory CD4+ T cells from blood. J is TRBJ2-2 and V is TRBV5-6; D is ambiguous. In DNA, the CDR3 is TGTGCCAGCAGCCGATACCGGACCAACACCGGGGAGCTGTTTTTT. This sequence encodes CASSRYRTNTGELFF.